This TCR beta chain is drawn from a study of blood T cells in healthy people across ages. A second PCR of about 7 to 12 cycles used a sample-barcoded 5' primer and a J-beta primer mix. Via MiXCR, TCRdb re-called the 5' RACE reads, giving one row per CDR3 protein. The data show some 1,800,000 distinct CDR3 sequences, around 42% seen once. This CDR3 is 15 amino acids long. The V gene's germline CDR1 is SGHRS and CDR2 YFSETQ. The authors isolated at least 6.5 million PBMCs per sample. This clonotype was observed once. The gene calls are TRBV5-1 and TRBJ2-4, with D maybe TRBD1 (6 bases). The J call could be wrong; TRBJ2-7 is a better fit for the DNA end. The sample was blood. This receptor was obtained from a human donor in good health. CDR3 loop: CASRGQPYGIYEQYF. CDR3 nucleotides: TGCGCCAGCAGGGGACAACCATATGGGATCTACGAGCAGTACTTC.